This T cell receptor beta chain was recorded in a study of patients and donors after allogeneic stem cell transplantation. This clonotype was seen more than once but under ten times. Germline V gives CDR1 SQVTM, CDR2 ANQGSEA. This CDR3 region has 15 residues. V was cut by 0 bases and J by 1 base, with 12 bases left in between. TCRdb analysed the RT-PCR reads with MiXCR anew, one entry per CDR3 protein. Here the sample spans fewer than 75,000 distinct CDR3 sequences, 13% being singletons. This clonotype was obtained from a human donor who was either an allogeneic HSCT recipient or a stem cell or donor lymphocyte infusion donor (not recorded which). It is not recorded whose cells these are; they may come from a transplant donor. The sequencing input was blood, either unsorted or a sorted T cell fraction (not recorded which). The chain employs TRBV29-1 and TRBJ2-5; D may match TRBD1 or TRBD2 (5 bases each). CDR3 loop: CSVEEIPGPQETQYF. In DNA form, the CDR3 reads TGCAGCGTTGAAGAAATACCGGGACCCCAAGAGACCCAGTACTTC.